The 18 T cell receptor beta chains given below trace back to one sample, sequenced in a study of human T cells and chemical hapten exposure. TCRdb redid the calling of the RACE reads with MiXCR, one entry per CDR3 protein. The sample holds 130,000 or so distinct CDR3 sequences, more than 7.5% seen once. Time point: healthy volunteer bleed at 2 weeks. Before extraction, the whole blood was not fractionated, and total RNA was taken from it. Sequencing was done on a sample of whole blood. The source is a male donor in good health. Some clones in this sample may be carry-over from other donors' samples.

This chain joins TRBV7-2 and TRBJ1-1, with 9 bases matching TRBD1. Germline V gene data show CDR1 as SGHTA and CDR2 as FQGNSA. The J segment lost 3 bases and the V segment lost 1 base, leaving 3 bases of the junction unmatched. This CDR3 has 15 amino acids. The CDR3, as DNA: TGTGCCAGCAGCTTAGTCGACAGGGGGGACACTGAAGCTTTCTTT. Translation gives CASSLVDRGDTEAFF.

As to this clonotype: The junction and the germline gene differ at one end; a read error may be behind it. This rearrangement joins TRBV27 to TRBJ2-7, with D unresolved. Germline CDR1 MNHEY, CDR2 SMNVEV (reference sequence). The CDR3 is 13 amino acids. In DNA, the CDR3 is TGTGCCAGCAGTTTATCGACCGTTGGCGAGCAGTGCTTC. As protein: CASSLSTVGEQCF.

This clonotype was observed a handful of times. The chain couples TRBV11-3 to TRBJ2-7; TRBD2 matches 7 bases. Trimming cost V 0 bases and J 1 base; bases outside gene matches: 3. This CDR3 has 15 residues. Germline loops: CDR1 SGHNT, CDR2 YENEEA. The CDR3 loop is CASSLDSSGSYEQYF. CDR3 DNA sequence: TGTGCCAGCAGCTTAGATTCTAGCGGTTCCTACGAGCAGTACTTC.

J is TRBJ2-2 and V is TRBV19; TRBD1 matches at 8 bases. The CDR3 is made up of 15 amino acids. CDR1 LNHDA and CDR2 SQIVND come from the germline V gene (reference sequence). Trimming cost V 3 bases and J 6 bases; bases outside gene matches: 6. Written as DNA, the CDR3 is TGTGCCAGTAGTATGCAGGGGGCGTCGGCCGGGGAGCTGTTTTTT. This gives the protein CASSMQGASAGELFF.

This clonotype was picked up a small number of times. The CDR3 DNA sequence: TGTGCCAGCAGTTACGCCGCATCTAACGTCTACGAGCAGTACTTC. Protein sequence: CASSYAASNVYEQYF. The chain combines TRBV6-5 with TRBJ2-7; unclear D gene. Germline values: CDR1 MNHEY, CDR2 SVGAGI. V was shortened by 2 bases and J by 3 bases, with 14 bases between the two germline ends. This CDR3 comprises 15 residues.

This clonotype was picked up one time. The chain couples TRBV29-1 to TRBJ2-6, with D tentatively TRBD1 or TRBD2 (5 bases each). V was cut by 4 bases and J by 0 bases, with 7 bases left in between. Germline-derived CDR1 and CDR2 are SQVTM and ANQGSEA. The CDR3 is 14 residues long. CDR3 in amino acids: CSVAGSSGANVLTF. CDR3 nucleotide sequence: TGCAGCGTTGCAGGGAGCTCTGGGGCCAACGTCCTGACTTTC. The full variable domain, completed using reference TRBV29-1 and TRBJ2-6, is SAVISQKPSRDICQRGTSLTIQCQVDSQVTMMFWYRQQPGQSLTLIATANQGSEATYESGFVIDKFPISRPNLTFSTLTVSNMSPEDSSIYLCSVAGSSGANVLTFGAGSRLTVL.

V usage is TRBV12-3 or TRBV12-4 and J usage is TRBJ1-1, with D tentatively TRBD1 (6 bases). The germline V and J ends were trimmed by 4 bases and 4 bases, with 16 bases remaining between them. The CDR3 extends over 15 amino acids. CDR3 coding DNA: TGTGCCAGCAGTTCCACCCCCAGGGGAGGCACTGAAGCTTTCTTT. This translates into CASSSTPRGGTEAFF.

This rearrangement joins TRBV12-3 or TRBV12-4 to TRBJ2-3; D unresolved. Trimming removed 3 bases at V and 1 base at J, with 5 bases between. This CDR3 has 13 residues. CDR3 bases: TGTGCCAGCAGTTTTGTGGGCACAGATACGCAGTATTTT. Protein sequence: CASSFVGTDTQYF.

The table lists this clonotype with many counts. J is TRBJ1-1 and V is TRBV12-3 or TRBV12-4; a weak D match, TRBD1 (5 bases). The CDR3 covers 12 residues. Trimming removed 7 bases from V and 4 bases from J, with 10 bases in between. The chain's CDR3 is CASTIQATEAFF. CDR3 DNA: TGTGCCAGCACCATACAGGCCACTGAAGCTTTCTTT.

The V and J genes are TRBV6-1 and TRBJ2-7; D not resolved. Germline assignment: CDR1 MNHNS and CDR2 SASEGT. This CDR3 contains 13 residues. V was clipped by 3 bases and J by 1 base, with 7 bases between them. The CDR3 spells CASSELVSYEQYF. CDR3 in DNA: TGTGCCAGCAGTGAGCTAGTTTCCTACGAGCAGTACTTC.

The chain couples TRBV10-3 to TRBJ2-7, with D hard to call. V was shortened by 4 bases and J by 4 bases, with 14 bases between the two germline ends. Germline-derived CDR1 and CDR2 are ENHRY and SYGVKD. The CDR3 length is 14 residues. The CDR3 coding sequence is TGTGCCATCAGTGGCGACGGGCAGAAATACGAGCAGTACTTC. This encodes CAISGDGQKYEQYF.

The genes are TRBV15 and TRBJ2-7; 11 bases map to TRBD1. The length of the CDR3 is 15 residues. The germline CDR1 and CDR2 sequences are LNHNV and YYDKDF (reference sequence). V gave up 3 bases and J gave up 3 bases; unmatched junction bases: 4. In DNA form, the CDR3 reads TGTGCCACCAGCAGTTGGACAGGGGGCAACTACGAGCAGTACTTC. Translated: CATSSWTGGNYEQYF. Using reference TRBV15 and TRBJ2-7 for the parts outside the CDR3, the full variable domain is DAMVIQNPRYQVTQFGKPVTLSCSQTLNHNVMYWYQQKSSQAPKLLFHYYDKDFNNEADTPDNFQSRRPNTSFCFLDIRSPGLGDTAMYLCATSSWTGGNYEQYFGPGTRLTVT.

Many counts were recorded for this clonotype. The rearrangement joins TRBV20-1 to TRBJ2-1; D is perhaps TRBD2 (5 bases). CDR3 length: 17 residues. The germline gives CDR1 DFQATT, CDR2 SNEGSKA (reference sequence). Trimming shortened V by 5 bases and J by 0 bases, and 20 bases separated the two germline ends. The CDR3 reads CSASSFRLGSSYNEQFF. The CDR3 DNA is TGCAGTGCTTCTTCATTCCGACTGGGGAGCTCCTACAATGAGCAGTTCTTC.

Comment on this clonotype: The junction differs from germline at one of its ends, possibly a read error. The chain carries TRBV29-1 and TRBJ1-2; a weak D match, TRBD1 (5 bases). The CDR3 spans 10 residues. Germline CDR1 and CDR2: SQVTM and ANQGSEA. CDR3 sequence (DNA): TGCAGCGTCGCGGGACTGACCTCTGCCTTC. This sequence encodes CSVAGLTSAF. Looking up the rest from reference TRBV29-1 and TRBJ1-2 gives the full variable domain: SAVISQKPSRDICQRGTSLTIQCQVDSQVTMMFWYRQQPGQSLTLIATANQGSEATYESGFVIDKFPISRPNLTFSTLTVSNMSPEDSSIYLCSVAGLTSAFGSGTRLTVV.

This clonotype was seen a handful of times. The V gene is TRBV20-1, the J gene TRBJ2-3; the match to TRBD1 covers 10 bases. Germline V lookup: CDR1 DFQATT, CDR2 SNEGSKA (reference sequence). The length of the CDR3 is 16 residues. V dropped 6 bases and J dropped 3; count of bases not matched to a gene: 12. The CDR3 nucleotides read TGCAGTGCCGGAAACGTGGGACAGGGGATGACAGATACGCAGTATTTT. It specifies CSAGNVGQGMTDTQYF.

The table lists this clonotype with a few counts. The CDR3 here is CASSDRLGLSTDTQYF. The CDR3 bases are TGCGCCAGCAGCGACCGTTTGGGCCTGTCGACAGATACGCAGTATTTT. The chain employs TRBV4-3 and TRBJ2-3; D gene uncertain. Looked up from germline, CDR1 is LGHNA and CDR2 is YSLEER. V was trimmed by 5 bases and J by 3 bases, leaving 18 bases between them. The CDR3 runs to 16 residues.

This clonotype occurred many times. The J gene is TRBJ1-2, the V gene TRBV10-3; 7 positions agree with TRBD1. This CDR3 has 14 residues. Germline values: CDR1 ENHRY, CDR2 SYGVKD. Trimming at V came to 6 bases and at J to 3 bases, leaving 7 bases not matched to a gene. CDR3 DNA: TGTGCCATCAGAGAGGACAGGCTTGACTATGGCTACACCTTC. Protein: CAIREDRLDYGYTF.

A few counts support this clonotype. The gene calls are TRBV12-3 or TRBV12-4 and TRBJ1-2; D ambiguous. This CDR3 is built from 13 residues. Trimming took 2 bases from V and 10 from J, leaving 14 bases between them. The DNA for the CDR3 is TGTGCCAGCAGTTTAAGTCAGGATGAAATCTACACCTTC. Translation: CASSLSQDEIYTF.